What follows are 20 T cell receptor beta chains derived from one specimen sequenced in a study of long-term antiretroviral therapy in people with HIV. immunoSEQ v3.0 was run at survey level. The table came from immunoSEQ multiplex PCR; TCRdb's copy has only in-frame clones and leaves some out. The table has about 23,000 clones, 70% to 90% seen once; the top ten hold 6.4%. Sequenced material: unsorted PBMCs, taken 0.6 years after starting antiretroviral therapy. The origin of the receptors is a man in his sixties with HIV.

The chain joins TRBV29-1 to TRBJ1-2; D call uncertain. Germline V CDR1 and CDR2: SQVTM, ANQGSEA. The CDR3 is 15 amino acids. V gave up 7 bases and J gave up 6 bases, with 24 bases separating them. In DNA form, the CDR3 reads TGCAGCGCAACTCCGGCTACCCAATCAGGCGATGGCTACACCTTC. Translating it yields CSATPATQSGDGYTF.

The chain employs TRBV10-3 and TRBJ2-2, with D perhaps TRBD1 (6 bases). Trimming removed 11 bases at V and 7 bases at J, with 17 bases between. The CDR3 length is 13 residues. Germline CDR1 is ENHRY and CDR2 is SYGVKD. In nucleotides, the CDR3 is TGTGCCGCCAGACAGGCAGGAGGCGGGGAGCTGTTTTTT. As protein: CAARQAGGGELFF.

The chain links TRBV2 to TRBJ2-7; D ambiguous. V shed 4 bases and J shed 2 bases, with 12 bases lying between them. The germline V gene encodes CDR1 SNHLY and CDR2 FYNNEI. This CDR3 is 14 amino acids long. The CDR3 coding sequence is TGTGCCAGCAGTGTTGAACAGATAACCTACGAGCAGTACTTC. Its protein is CASSVEQITYEQYF.

V usage is TRBV19 and J usage is TRBJ1-1, with 12 bases matching TRBD1. Germline lookup yields CDR1 LNHDA and CDR2 SQIVND (reference sequence). This CDR3 comprises 15 residues. V lost 8 bases to trimming and J lost 6 bases; unmatched junction nucleotides: 10. The CDR3 loop is CASLGTGGMGAEAFF. In DNA form, the CDR3 reads TGTGCCAGTCTCGGGACAGGGGGCATGGGAGCTGAAGCTTTCTTT.

This clone was detected only a few times. The chain links TRBV10-1 to TRBJ1-1; D gene uncertain. This CDR3 region has 13 residues. Germline lookup yields CDR1 WNHNN and CDR2 SYGVQD (reference sequence). V lost 5 bases, J lost 4 bases, and 11 bases lay in between. CDR3 nucleotide sequence: TGCGCCAGCAGTCGCCCGGGTAGCACTGAAGCTTTCTTT. The encoded protein is CASSRPGSTEAFF.

This chain uses TRBV6-5 with TRBJ2-2; D gene unclear. The V and J ends lost 8 bases and 6 bases respectively, with 13 bases between them. Germline V gene lookup returns CDR1 MNHEY and CDR2 SVGAGI. The CDR3 contains 13 residues. The CDR3 DNA reads TGTGCCAGCCTTACAGTGGGATCCGGGGAGCTGTTTTTT. Amino acids: CASLTVGSGELFF.

The CDR3, as DNA: TGTGCCAGCAGCTTATTGGGGGCCCAATCTGGAAACACCATATATTTT. Encoded protein: CASSLLGAQSGNTIYF. The gene calls are TRBV11-2 and TRBJ1-3; D possibly corresponds to TRBD1 (6 bases). Deletions cut 2 bases from V and 1 base from J, with 12 bases between. The germline V gene encodes CDR1 SGHAT and CDR2 FQNNGV. The length of the CDR3 is 16 residues.

The V call is TRBV19, the J call TRBJ1-5, with D hard to call. This CDR3 has 16 amino acids. The germline CDR1 and CDR2 sequences are LNHDA and SQIVND (reference sequence). V lost 3 bases to trimming and J lost 0 bases, with 12 bases between them. The CDR3 nucleotides are TGTGCCAGTAGTATGAGGCGGGGAAATAGCAATCAGCCCCAGCATTTT. The encoded protein is CASSMRRGNSNQPQHF. Full variable domain (missing parts from reference TRBV19 and TRBJ1-5): DGGITQSPKYLFRKEGQNVTLSCEQNLNHDAMYWYRQDPGQGLRLIYYSQIVNDFQKGDIAEGYSVSREKKESFPLTVTSAQKNPTAFYLCASSMRRGNSNQPQHFGDGTRLSIL.

The J gene is TRBJ2-7, the V gene TRBV6-1; TRBD2 matches 8 bases. Germline-derived CDR1 and CDR2 are MNHNS and SASEGT. The CDR3 spans 15 residues. Unmatched junction bases numbered 5, after V lost 2 bases and J lost 2 bases. CDR3 sequence: CASSERTGGPYEQYF. For the CDR3, the DNA is TGTGCCAGCAGTGAAAGGACGGGAGGGCCCTACGAGCAGTACTTC.

This clone occurred a few times. The genes are TRBV7-8 and TRBJ1-2; D is perhaps TRBD1 (5 bases). The CDR3 sequence is 15 residues long. V gave up 0 bases and J gave up 3 bases, with 11 bases separating them. CDR1 is SGHVS, CDR2 FQNEAQ, per germline. The CDR3 region is CASSLATGTDYGYTF. The CDR3 bases are TGTGCCAGCAGCTTAGCGACCGGGACTGACTATGGCTACACCTTC.

The chain uses TRBV30 and TRBJ1-5; TRBD1 agrees at 9 bases. Germline lookup yields CDR1 GTSNPN and CDR2 SVGIG (reference sequence). The CDR3 runs to 16 residues. The V and J ends lost 0 bases and 5 bases, in that order; junction bases with no gene match: 8. Here the CDR3 DNA reads TGTGCCTGGAGTGTCGTGGACAGGGGTCTCCATCAGCCCCAGCATTTT. Its translation: CAWSVVDRGLHQPQHF.

CDR3 region: CASSFVFGAGYGYTF. CDR3 bases: TGTGCCAGCAGCTTCGTTTTTGGGGCAGGCTATGGCTACACCTTC. This chain links TRBV7-2 with TRBJ1-2; possibly TRBD1 for D (5 bases). Deletions cut 3 bases from V and 4 bases from J, with 15 bases between. Germline values: CDR1 SGHTA, CDR2 FQGNSA. The CDR3 totals 15 residues.

This clone was seen once. The V call is TRBV7-3, the J call TRBJ1-1; the match to TRBD1 covers 7 bases. CDR3 length equals 12 residues. Trimming cost V 6 bases and J 8 bases; bases outside gene matches: 6. Germline CDR1 SGHTA, CDR2 FQGTGA. The CDR3 DNA is TGTGCCAGCAGGGGACAGCGAGGCGAAGCTTTCTTT. Amino acids: CASRGQRGEAFF.

V is TRBV10-1 and J is TRBJ2-5, with 8 bases lining up with TRBD1. V lost 11 bases to trimming and J lost 3 bases; unmatched junction nucleotides: 14. Germline V gives CDR1 WNHNN, CDR2 SYGVQD (reference sequence). This CDR3 is built from 15 residues. CDR3 coding DNA: TGCGCCCCCTTAGGAGGACAGGGAATAGAAGAGACCCAGTACTTC. It is translated as CAPLGGQGIEETQYF.

This chain joins TRBV18 and TRBJ1-1; D gene ambiguous. The CDR3 spans 14 residues. From germline, CDR1 is KGHSH and CDR2 LQKENI. V shed 0 bases and J shed 3 bases, with 8 bases lying between them. The CDR3 DNA follows: TGTGCCAGCTCACCACCGAACGAGGACACTGAAGCTTTCTTT. Protein: CASSPPNEDTEAFF.

The chain joins TRBV27 to TRBJ2-5; 11 bases match TRBD1. The trim removed 6 bases at V and 5 bases at J, leaving 5 bases unmatched. The CDR3 has 14 residues. CDR1 MNHEY and CDR2 SMNVEV come from the germline V gene (reference sequence). DNA of the CDR3: TGTGCCAGCAGCCCGGACAGGGGGCAGGAGACCCAGTACTTC. Amino acid sequence: CASSPDRGQETQYF.

DNA of the CDR3: TGTGCCAGCTCGCCCGGAAGGACGGACTATGGCTACACCTTC. This gives the protein CASSPGRTDYGYTF. V usage is TRBV18 and J usage is TRBJ1-2; D gene ambiguous. The ends were cut back, 6 bases at V and 3 bases at J, with 14 bases in the middle. The V gene's germline CDR1 is KGHSH and CDR2 LQKENI. This CDR3 contains 14 residues.

This chain joins TRBV27 and TRBJ2-7; no clear D. The CDR3 has 13 amino acids. V lost 3 bases to trimming and J lost 2 bases, with 8 bases between them. Germline CDR1 reads MNHEY; CDR2 reads SMNVEV (reference sequence). DNA of the CDR3: TGTGCCAGCAGTTTTGACCCAGCCTACGAGCAGTACTTC. This gives the protein CASSFDPAYEQYF.

The V call is TRBV27, the J call TRBJ2-7; D is uncertain. The CDR3 length is 15 residues. V lost 2 bases and J lost 3, with 14 bases in between. Germline V gene sequence: CDR1 MNHEY, CDR2 SMNVEV (reference sequence). CDR3 protein: CASSLGRTLHYEQYF. CDR3 DNA sequence: TGTGCCAGCAGTTTAGGGCGGACCCTCCACTACGAGCAGTACTTC.

The chain recombines TRBV29-1 with TRBJ1-1; 8 positions agree with TRBD1. The CDR3 covers 14 residues. V lost 8 bases and J lost 0; bases outside the gene matches: 8. CDR1 is SQVTM and CDR2 is ANQGSEA in the germline V gene. CDR3 amino acids: CSSRQGFLNTEAFF. The DNA of the CDR3 is TGCAGCTCGAGACAGGGGTTTTTGAACACTGAAGCTTTCTTT.